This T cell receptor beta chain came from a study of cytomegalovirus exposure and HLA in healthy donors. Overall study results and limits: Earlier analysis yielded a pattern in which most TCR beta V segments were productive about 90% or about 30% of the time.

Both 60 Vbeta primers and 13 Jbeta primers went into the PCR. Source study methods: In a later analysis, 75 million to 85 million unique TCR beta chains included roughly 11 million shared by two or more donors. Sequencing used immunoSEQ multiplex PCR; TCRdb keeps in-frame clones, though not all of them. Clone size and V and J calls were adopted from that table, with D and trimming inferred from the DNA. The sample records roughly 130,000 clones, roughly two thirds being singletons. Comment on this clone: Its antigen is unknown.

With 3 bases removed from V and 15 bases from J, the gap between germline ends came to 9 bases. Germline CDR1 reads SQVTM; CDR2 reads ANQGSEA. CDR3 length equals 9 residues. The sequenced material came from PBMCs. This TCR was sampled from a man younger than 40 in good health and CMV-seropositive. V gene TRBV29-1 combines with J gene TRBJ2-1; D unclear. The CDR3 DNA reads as TGCAGCGTTGAGGTTGGCGGGTTCTTC. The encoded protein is CSVEVGGFF.